What follows are 12 T cell receptor beta chains derived from one specimen sequenced in a study of OX40 agonist ivuxolimab in advanced cancers. Data came from immunoSEQ multiplex PCR; TCRdb stores just in-frame clones and leaves some out. The profile covers about 70,000 clones, with 70% to 90% appearing a single time and nearly 8.5% taken by the ten largest. Material: CD4+ or CD8+ T cells sorted from blood, obtained in a trial of the OX40 agonist ivuxolimab. These TCRs come from an adult with an advanced solid tumor such as melanoma, head and neck, liver or kidney cancer.

The V and J genes are TRBV5-6 and TRBJ1-4, with 7 positions matching TRBD1. The germline gives CDR1 SGHDT, CDR2 YYEEEE. This CDR3 has 13 amino acids. V lost 4 bases, J lost 10 bases, and 7 bases stayed unmatched. CDR3 sequence (DNA): TGTGCCAGCAGCCAGACAGGGAATCGAAAACTGTTTTTT. Translation: CASSQTGNRKLFF.

The chain employs TRBV6-5 and TRBJ2-5, with D perhaps TRBD2 (6 bases). The CDR3 extends over 12 amino acids. Germline V lookup: CDR1 MNHEY, CDR2 SVGAGI. Between the trimmed V and J ends, which lost 6 bases and 7 bases, there was a span of 12 bases. The DNA of the CDR3 is TGTGCCAGCAGCAGGAGGGAAGGGACCCAGTACTTC. Its protein product is CASSRREGTQYF.

This chain connects TRBV14 to TRBJ2-1, with 10 bases fitting TRBD2. From germline, CDR1 is SGHDN and CDR2 FVKESK. The CDR3 length is 15 residues. With 1 base clipped from V and 6 bases from J, the junction kept 3 bases outside the gene matches. CDR3 bases: TGTGCCAGCAGCCAAGGACTAGCGGGCATCAATGAGCAGTTCTTC. This translates into CASSQGLAGINEQFF.

This chain links TRBV19 with TRBJ1-2; TRBD1 matches 9 bases. Germline CDR1 reads LNHDA; CDR2 reads SQIVND (reference sequence). V gave up 5 bases and J gave up 2 bases; unmatched junction bases: 3. This CDR3 is 14 amino acids long. CDR3 nucleotides: TGTGCCAGTAGTCAGGGGACAGGGAACTATGGCTACACCTTC. Translation gives CASSQGTGNYGYTF.

About this clone itself: This sample also contains other DNA sequences that code for the same CDR3. The rearrangement uses TRBV5-6 and TRBJ1-1, with no clear D. The germline CDR1 and CDR2 sequences are SGHDT and YYEEEE. The CDR3 sequence is 13 residues long. Trimming left V 0 bases short and J 2 bases short, with 5 bases between. The CDR3 is CASSLGPNTEAFF. The CDR3 DNA is TGTGCCAGCAGCTTGGGTCCAAACACTGAAGCTTTCTTT.

The chain joins TRBV14 to TRBJ2-1, with 7 bases identical to TRBD2. Trimming cost V 2 bases and J 9 bases; bases outside gene matches: 7. Germline CDR1 is SGHDN and CDR2 is FVKESK. The CDR3 is 14 amino acids. The CDR3 nucleotides read TGTGCCAGCAGCCAAAGGATAGGGAGGGTTGAGCAGTTCTTC. This codes for CASSQRIGRVEQFF.

The chain uses TRBV18 and TRBJ2-7; TRBD2 matches 7 bases. The CDR3 runs 13 residues. CDR1 is KGHSH, CDR2 LQKENI, per germline. The junction had 6 bases not matched to a gene; V was cut back by 6 bases and J by 4 bases. The CDR3 protein is CASSERGGYEQYF. CDR3 DNA sequence: TGTGCCAGCTCTGAGCGGGGAGGGTACGAGCAGTACTTC. Combining the CDR3 with reference TRBV18 and TRBJ2-7 gives the whole variable domain NAGVMQNPRHLVRRRGQEARLRCSPMKGHSHVYWYRQLPEEGLKFMVYLQKENIIDESGMPKERFSAEFPKEGPSILRIQQVVRGDSAAYFCASSERGGYEQYFGPGTRLTVT.

The chain uses TRBV19 and TRBJ1-5, with 7 nucleotides matching TRBD1. The CDR3 spans 13 residues. From germline, CDR1 is LNHDA and CDR2 SQIVND (reference sequence). V shed 2 bases, J shed 6 bases, and the junction held 1 base outside the gene matches. CDR3 region: CASSIQGGQPQHF. Written as DNA, the CDR3 is TGTGCCAGTAGTATACAGGGGGGTCAGCCCCAGCATTTT.

The V gene is TRBV5-6, the J gene TRBJ1-2; TRBD1 matches at 7 bases. This CDR3 has 15 residues. Germline trimming cut 4 bases from V and 0 bases from J; bases unmatched to any gene: 6. CDR1 SGHDT and CDR2 YYEEEE come from the germline V gene. The CDR3 region is CASSRWDRANYGYTF. CDR3 DNA sequence: TGTGCCAGCAGCCGTTGGGACAGAGCTAACTATGGCTACACCTTC. Using reference TRBV5-6 and TRBJ1-2 for the parts outside the CDR3, the full variable domain is DAGVTQSPTHLIKTRGQQVTLRCSPKSGHDTVSWYQQALGQGPQFIFQYYEEEERQRGNFPDRFSGHQFPNYSSELNVNALLLGDSALYLCASSRWDRANYGYTFGSGTRLTVV.

V usage is TRBV7-3 and J usage is TRBJ2-2; unclear D gene. Germline V CDR1 and CDR2: SGHTA, FQGTGA. This CDR3 contains 13 residues. Trimming pared 5 bases from V and 3 bases from J, leaving 7 bases between. CDR3 nucleotide sequence: TGTGCCAGCAGCCCAAAGTACACCGGGGAGCTGTTTTTT. Translating gives CASSPKYTGELFF.

The gene calls are TRBV7-2 and TRBJ2-7; D remains ambiguous. The V end was cut by 5 bases, the J end by 2 bases, with 10 bases between. The CDR3 is 13 amino acids. The germline gives CDR1 SGHTA, CDR2 FQGNSA. The CDR3 nucleotides read TGTGCCAGCAGCAAGGCTGGGGCCTACGAGCAGTACTTC. This gives the protein CASSKAGAYEQYF.

This chain joins TRBV5-6 and TRBJ1-5; 10 bases map to TRBD1. V was pared by 3 bases and J by 8 bases, with 11 bases of the junction left unmatched. This CDR3 has 16 residues. Germline values: CDR1 SGHDT, CDR2 YYEEEE. DNA of the CDR3: TGTGCCAGCAGCTCCCGGGACAGGGGATTGAGTGAGCCCCAGCATTTT. This sequence encodes CASSSRDRGLSEPQHF.